The 14 T cell receptor beta chains in this list originate from one sample, sequenced in a study of vaccination and CD4 T cells after COVID-19. Noted time point: late sampling 161 to 241 days after vaccination in a few convalescent patients. Treatment defined: approximately 10-day PBMC culture with coronavirus spike peptide pools or control peptides (ViraFEST assay). The Oncomine TCR Beta short-read assay was applied to DNA of cultured CD4+ T cells. One entry per CDR3 protein, called by TCRdb with MiXCR from the PCR reads. Here the sample spans about 23,000 distinct CDR3 sequences, 30% to 45% being singletons. Their cognate antigens are unknown. Specimen: CD4+ T cells from blood, cultured in vitro, collected about 7 months after SARS-CoV-2 vaccination. All receptors derive from a human donor who had recovered from COVID-19.

This clonotype has a handful of counts. The chain carries TRBV6-1 and TRBJ2-7, with 8 bases lining up with TRBD1. This CDR3 region has 15 residues. Germline-derived CDR1 and CDR2 are MNHNS and SASEGT. V gave up 8 bases and J gave up 1 base; unmatched junction bases: 10. CDR3 sequence: CASGRGTGASYEQYF. CDR3 sequence (DNA): TGTGCCAGCGGACGTGGGACAGGAGCTTCCTACGAGCAGTACTTC.

The chain couples TRBV20-1 to TRBJ1-6, with TRBD1 matching 10 bases. CDR3 length: 14 residues. Looked up from germline, CDR1 is DFQATT and CDR2 is SNEGSKA (reference sequence). J gave up 7 bases and V 5 bases, and 5 bases lay outside the gene matches. CDR3 sequence (DNA): TGCAGTGCTCAACAGACAGGGGGCAATTCACCCCTCCACTTT. Protein sequence: CSAQQTGGNSPLHF.

In this sample, this clonotype turned up a few times. The chain uses TRBV27 and TRBJ2-1, with 13 bases matching TRBD2. The CDR3 has 15 residues. V dropped 3 bases and J dropped 8; count of bases not matched to a gene: 4. From germline, CDR1 is MNHEY and CDR2 SMNVEV (reference sequence). CDR3 residues: CASSFTSGRADEQFF. The DNA for the CDR3 is TGTGCCAGCAGTTTCACTAGCGGGAGGGCGGATGAGCAGTTCTTC.

This clonotype was found a few times. J is TRBJ2-7 and V is TRBV18; D uncertain. This CDR3 is built from 15 residues. V was trimmed by 5 bases and J by 0 bases, leaving 14 bases between them. CDR1 and CDR2 (germline): KGHSH, LQKENI. CDR3 bases: TGTGCCAGCTCAGTTAGCCTTAGGAGCTCCTACGAGCAGTACTTC. This sequence encodes CASSVSLRSSYEQYF.

V usage is TRBV28 and J usage is TRBJ2-3, with a tentative D call TRBD2 (6 bases). This CDR3 has 15 amino acids. V gave up 4 bases and J gave up 8 bases, with 19 bases separating them. Germline V gene data show CDR1 as MDHEN and CDR2 as SYDVKM. The CDR3 spells CASSSWGGKLGTQYF. As DNA, the CDR3 is TGTGCCAGCAGTTCATGGGGCGGGAAGTTGGGTACGCAGTATTTT.

The gene calls are TRBV20-1 and TRBJ2-5; no definite D call. CDR1 is DFQATT and CDR2 is SNEGSKA in the germline V gene (reference sequence). With 3 bases removed from V and 5 bases from J, the gap between germline ends came to 16 bases. The CDR3 spans 14 residues. CDR3 bases: TGCAGTGCTAGTCGGACCCCCCTAGGGGAGACCCAGTACTTC. Protein sequence: CSASRTPLGETQYF.

The chain is built from TRBV19 and TRBJ2-7; 7 bases are shared with TRBD1. Germline CDR1 reads LNHDA; CDR2 reads SQIVND (reference sequence). J gave up 2 bases and V 5 bases, and 9 bases lay outside the gene matches. This CDR3 is 15 amino acids long. CDR3 nucleotide sequence: TGTGCCAGTAGTGCAATGACAGGGTCACCCTACGAGCAGTACTTC. Translated, it gives CASSAMTGSPYEQYF.

This clonotype was seen a handful of times. The chain recombines TRBV28 with TRBJ1-2; tentatively, D is TRBD1 (5 bases). The CDR3 has 20 amino acids. Germline V gene data show CDR1 as MDHEN and CDR2 as SYDVKM. Trimming stripped 7 bases from V and 5 bases from J, with 35 bases between. CDR3 DNA sequence: TGTGCCAGCAATCTTGGGGGATCGGCGACCGCCATTGGGTCAGAGTATGGCTACACCTTC. It codes for CASNLGGSATAIGSEYGYTF.

This chain joins TRBV29-1 and TRBJ2-6, with D uncertain. The germline V gene has CDR1 SQVTM and CDR2 ANQGSEA. The CDR3 sequence is 11 residues long. Trimming pared 6 bases from V and 1 base from J, leaving 1 base between. CDR3 region: CSVSGANVLTF. The CDR3 nucleotides read TGCAGCGTATCTGGGGCCAACGTCCTGACTTTC.

The chain employs TRBV11-2 and TRBJ2-7, with no clear D. The CDR3 consists of 14 residues. Germline loops: CDR1 SGHAT, CDR2 FQNNGV. V was trimmed by 5 bases and J by 0 bases, leaving 11 bases between them. CDR3 nucleotides: TGTGCCAGCAGCCCCCGGTCCACCTCCTACGAGCAGTACTTC. This gives the protein CASSPRSTSYEQYF.

The chain links TRBV10-3 to TRBJ1-5; D gene uncertain. This CDR3 comprises 18 residues. Trimming took 4 bases from V and 5 from J, leaving 24 bases between them. CDR1 is ENHRY, CDR2 SYGVKD, per germline. This CDR3 is CAISGVGRRTYSDQPQHF. The CDR3 DNA sequence: TGTGCCATCAGTGGGGTTGGCAGGAGGACTTATTCTGATCAGCCCCAGCATTTT.

This clonotype was recorded a few times. V and J are TRBV7-9 and TRBJ2-6; D remains ambiguous. Germline CDR1 is SEHNR and CDR2 is FQNEAQ (reference sequence). V lost 4 bases, J lost 2 bases, and 0 bases lay in between. CDR3 size: 12 residues. CDR3 nucleotides: TGTGCCAGCAGCTCTGGGGCCAACGTCCTGACTTTC. Residues: CASSSGANVLTF.

V is TRBV19 and J is TRBJ2-1; 14 nucleotides line up with TRBD2. Trimming removed 5 bases from V and 8 bases from J; junction bases left unmatched: 8. Germline V gives CDR1 LNHDA, CDR2 SQIVND (reference sequence). The CDR3 extends over 16 amino acids. The CDR3 spells CASSGGGLAGVYEQFF. As DNA, the CDR3 is TGTGCCAGTAGTGGGGGGGGACTAGCGGGAGTATATGAGCAGTTCTTC.

The chain is built from TRBV7-7 and TRBJ2-2; either TRBD1 or TRBD2 may supply D (5 bases each). The length of the CDR3 is 14 residues. V was shortened by 5 bases and J by 7 bases, with 14 bases between the two germline ends. The germline gives CDR1 SSHAT, CDR2 FNYEAQ (reference sequence). CDR3: CASSAGTDYGELFF. In DNA form, the CDR3 reads TGTGCCAGCAGCGCCGGGACCGACTACGGGGAGCTGTTTTTT.